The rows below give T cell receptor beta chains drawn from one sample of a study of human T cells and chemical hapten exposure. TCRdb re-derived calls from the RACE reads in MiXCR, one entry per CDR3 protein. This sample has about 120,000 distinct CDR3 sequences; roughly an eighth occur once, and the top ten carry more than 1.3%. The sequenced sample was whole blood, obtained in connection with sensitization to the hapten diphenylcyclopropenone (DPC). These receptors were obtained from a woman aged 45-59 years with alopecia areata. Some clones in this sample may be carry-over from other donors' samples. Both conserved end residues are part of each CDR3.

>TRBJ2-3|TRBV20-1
CSASLSSGPTDTQYF
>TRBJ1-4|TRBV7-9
CASSLFGENNEKLFF
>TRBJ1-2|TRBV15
CATRTGGGYGYTF
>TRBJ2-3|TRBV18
CASSLSSSSRTDTQYF
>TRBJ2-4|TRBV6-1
CASSEIQGMLTKNIQYF
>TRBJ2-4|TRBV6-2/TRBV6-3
CASSLNGRIQYF
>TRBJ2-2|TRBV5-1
CASSLGGDTAGELFF
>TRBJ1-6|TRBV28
CASSPRTAISPLHF
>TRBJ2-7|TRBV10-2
CASSTGLTYEQYF
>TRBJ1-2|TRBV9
CASSGGSPNYGYTF
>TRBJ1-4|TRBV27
CASRGTGGVGGNEKLFF
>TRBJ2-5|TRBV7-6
CASSFSNRGQETQYF
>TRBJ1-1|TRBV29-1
CSGDRGNTEAFF
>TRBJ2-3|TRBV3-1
CASSQLASGTQYF
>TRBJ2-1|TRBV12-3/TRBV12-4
CASSQRRTGGYNEQFF
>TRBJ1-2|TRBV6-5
CASRRQGRLYGYTF
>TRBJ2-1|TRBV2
CASSLLAGVYNEQFF
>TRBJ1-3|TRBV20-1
CSARGAGTGGNTIYF
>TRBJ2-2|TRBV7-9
CASSPKQGFDTGELFF
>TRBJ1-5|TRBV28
CATIPAGNQPQHF
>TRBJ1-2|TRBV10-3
CAISESRVGYTF
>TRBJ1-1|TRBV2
CASSRRGQSNTEAFF
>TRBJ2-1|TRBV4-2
CASSQDAGPISGEQFF
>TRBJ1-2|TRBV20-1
CSARGTGNNFNYGYTF
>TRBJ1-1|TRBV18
CASSLTSDSPEAFF
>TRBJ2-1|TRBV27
CASTRAGGPNNEQFF
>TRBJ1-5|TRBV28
CASRIPGQPQHF
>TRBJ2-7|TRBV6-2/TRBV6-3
CASSPDYVGEQYF
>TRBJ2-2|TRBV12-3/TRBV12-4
CASSLQALPQFNTGELFF
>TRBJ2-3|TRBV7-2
CASSLTSGGTDTQYF
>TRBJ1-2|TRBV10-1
CASSDTYYGYTF
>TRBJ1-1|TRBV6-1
CASQKETLSSAEAFF
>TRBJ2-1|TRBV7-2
CASSPAGAGQFF
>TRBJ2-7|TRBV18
CASSPKSSLTYEQYF
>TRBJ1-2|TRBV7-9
CASSWTGDNGYTF
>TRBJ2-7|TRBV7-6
CASSFGTSNYEQYF
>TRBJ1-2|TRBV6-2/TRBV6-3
CASSYGGTGLYGYTF
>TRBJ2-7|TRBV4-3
CASSQDLDRGYEQYF
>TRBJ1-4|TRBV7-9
CASSQTGGREKLFF
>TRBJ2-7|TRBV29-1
CSVARDSSYEQYF
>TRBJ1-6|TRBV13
CASSWTTEGSPLHF
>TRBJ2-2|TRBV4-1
CASSQDHAGELFF
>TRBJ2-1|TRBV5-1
CASSLDPSGGYNEQFF
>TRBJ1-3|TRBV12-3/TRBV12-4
CASSPRQGGNTIYF
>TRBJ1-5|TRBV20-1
CSARDRTAPNQPQHF
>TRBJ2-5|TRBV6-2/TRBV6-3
CASLGLAGQETQYF
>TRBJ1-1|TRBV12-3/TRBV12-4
CASSHGTRRTEAFF
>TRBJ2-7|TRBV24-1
CATSDFNRGAYEQYF